This T cell receptor beta chain was sequenced in a study of Ad26.COV2.S vaccination and SARS-CoV-2 variants. Study-wide background: Participant was drawn from the COV1001 Ad26.COV2.S trial arm. Study-wide results and limits: Vaccine recipients and placebo recipients showed similar non-spike TCR breadth. TCR breadth and depth analyses may have underestimated total T cell responses.

CDR3 size: 15 residues. Germline CDR1 is MDHEN and CDR2 is SYDVKM. V was clipped by 3 bases and J by 5 bases; unmatched bases: 9. In this sample, this clone turned up a few times. The antigen is undetermined. The treatment denotes: 15 to 20 received Ad26.COV2.S at low or high dose, single or two shots; about 5 received placebo; per-sample allocation not given. Sampling was performed 63 days after the first vaccine or placebo injection. An Ad26 vector carrying the Wuhan-strain SARS-CoV-2 spike served as the vaccine. Repertoires were generated with immunoSEQ multiplex PCR, while TCRdb's copy carries only in-frame clones and drops some. In the table there are approximately 420,000 clones, 85% to 90% of which are singletons.

The chain combines TRBV28 with TRBJ2-7; 8 bases fit TRBD2. This sequence was found in a person aged 18-65 years who received the Ad26.COV2.S COVID-19 vaccine or a placebo. The sequencing here drew on peripheral blood, taken in a trial of Ad26.COV2.S vaccine versus placebo. CDR3 region: CASSFSGTSKNEQYF. In DNA, the CDR3 is TGTGCCAGCAGTTTTTCAGGGACTAGTAAGAACGAGCAGTACTTC.